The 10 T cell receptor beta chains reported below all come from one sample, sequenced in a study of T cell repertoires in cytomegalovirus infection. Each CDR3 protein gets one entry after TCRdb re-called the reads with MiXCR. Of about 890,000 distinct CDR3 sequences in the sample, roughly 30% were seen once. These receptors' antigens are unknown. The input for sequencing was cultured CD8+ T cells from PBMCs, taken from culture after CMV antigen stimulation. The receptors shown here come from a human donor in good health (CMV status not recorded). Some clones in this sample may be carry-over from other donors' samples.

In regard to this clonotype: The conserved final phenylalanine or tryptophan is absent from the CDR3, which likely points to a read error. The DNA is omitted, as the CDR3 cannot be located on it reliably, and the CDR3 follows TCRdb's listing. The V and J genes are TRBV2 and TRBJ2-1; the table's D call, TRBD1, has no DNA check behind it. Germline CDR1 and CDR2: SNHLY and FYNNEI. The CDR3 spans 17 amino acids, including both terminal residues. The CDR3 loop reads CASSVRRGTEHGTGLPV.

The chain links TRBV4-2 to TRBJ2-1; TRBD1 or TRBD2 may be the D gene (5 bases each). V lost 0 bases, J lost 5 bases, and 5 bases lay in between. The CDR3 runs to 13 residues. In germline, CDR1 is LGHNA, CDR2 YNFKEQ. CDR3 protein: CASSQEGHNEQFF. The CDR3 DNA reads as TGTGCCAGCAGCCAAGAGGGACACAATGAGCAGTTCTTC.

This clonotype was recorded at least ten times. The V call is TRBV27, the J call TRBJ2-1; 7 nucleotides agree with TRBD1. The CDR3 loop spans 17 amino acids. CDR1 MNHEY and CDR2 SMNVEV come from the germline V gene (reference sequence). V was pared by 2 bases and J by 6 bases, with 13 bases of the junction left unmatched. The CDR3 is CASSLVSQTGLFNEQFF. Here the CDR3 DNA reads TGTGCCAGCAGTTTAGTGTCGCAGACAGGGTTGTTCAATGAGCAGTTCTTC.

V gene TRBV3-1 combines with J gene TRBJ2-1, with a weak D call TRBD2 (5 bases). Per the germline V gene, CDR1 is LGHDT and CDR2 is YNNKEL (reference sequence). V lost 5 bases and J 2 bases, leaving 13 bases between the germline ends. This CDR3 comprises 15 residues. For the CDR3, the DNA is TGTGCCAGCAGCTTAGCGAGTAACACCTACAATGAGCAGTTCTTC. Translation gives CASSLASNTYNEQFF.

CDR3 region: CASSNTDGGEETQYF. The CDR3 coding sequence is TGTGCCAGTAGTAATACCGATGGGGGAGAAGAGACCCAGTACTTC. J is TRBJ2-5 and V is TRBV19; D tentatively fits TRBD1 or TRBD2 (5 bases each). The CDR3 is made up of 15 amino acids. Trimming took off 4 bases at V and 3 bases at J, with 15 bases between the two ends. In germline, CDR1 is LNHDA, CDR2 SQIVND (reference sequence).

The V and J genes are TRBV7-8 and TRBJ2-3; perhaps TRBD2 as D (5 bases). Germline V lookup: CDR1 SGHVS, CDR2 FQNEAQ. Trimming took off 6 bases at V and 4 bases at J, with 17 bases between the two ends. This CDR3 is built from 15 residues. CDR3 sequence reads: CASRGLSGGADTQYF. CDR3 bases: TGTGCCAGCAGAGGACTGAGCGGAGGAGCAGATACGCAGTATTTT. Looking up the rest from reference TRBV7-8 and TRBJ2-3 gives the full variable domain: GAGVSQSPRYKVAKRGQDVALRCDPISGHVSLFWYQQALGQGPEFLTYFQNEAQLDKSGLPSDRFFAERPEGSVSTLKIQRTQQEDSAVYLCASRGLSGGADTQYFGPGTRLTVL.

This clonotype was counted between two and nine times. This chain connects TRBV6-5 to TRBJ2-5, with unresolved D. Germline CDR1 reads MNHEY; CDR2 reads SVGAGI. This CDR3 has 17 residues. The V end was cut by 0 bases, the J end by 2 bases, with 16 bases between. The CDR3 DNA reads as TGTGCCAGCAGTTACTCGAGACCCGTCCCATCTCAAGAGACCCAGTACTTC. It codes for CASSYSRPVPSQETQYF.

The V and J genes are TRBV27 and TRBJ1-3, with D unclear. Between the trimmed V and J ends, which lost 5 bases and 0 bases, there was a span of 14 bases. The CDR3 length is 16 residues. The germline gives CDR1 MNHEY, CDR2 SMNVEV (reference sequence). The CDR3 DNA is TGTGCCAGCAGTCGGAGTTACACCCACTCTGGAAACACCATATATTTT. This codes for CASSRSYTHSGNTIYF.

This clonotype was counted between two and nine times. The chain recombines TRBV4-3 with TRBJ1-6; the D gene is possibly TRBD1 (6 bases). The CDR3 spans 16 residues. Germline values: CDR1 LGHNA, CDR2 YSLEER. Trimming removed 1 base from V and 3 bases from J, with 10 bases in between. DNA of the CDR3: TGCGCCAGCAGCCAAGGCCGGGGACACTATAATTCACCCCTCCACTTT. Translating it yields CASSQGRGHYNSPLHF.

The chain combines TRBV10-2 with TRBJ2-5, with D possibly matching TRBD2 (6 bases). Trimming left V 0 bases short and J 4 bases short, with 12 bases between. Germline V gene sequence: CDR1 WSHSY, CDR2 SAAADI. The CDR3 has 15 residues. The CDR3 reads CASSESGRRLETQYF. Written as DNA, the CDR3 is TGCGCCAGCAGTGAGTCGGGGAGGCGCCTAGAGACCCAGTACTTC.